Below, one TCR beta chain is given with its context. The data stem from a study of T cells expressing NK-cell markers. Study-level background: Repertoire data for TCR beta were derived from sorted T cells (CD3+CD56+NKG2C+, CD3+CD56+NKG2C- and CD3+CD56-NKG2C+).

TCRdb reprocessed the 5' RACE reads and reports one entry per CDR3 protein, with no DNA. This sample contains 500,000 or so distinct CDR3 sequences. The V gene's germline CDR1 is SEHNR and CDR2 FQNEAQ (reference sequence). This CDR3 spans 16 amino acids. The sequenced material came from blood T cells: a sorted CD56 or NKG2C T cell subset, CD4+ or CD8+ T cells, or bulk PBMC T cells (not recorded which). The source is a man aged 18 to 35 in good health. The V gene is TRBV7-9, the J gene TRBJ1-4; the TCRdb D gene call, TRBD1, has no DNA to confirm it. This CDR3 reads CASSRAGTGALEKLFF.